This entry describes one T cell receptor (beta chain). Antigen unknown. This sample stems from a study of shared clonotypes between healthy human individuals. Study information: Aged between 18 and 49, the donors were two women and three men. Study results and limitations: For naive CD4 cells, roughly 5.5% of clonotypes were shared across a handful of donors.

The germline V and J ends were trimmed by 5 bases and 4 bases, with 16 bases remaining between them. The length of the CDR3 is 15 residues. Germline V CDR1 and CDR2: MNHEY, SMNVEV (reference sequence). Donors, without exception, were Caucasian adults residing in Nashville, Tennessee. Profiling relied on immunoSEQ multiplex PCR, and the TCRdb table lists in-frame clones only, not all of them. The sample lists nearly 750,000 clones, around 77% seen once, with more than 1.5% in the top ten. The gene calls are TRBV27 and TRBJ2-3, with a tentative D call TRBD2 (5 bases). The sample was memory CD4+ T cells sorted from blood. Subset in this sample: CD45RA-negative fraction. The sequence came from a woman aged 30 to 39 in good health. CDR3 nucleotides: TGTGCCAGCAGTCCCCCGAGAGGGCAGTCAGATACGCAGTATTTT. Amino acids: CASSPPRGQSDTQYF.